A single sample is the source of the 30 T cell receptor beta chains below, sequenced in a study of blood T cell repertoires in COVID-19. Sequencing used immunoSEQ multiplex PCR; TCRdb keeps in-frame clones, though not all of them. Of 250,000 to 300,000 clones in the sample, roughly 89% were seen once. The material sequenced was PBMCs or T cells enriched from blood (not recorded which). These receptors originate from a woman aged 50 to 60 who had been exposed to COVID-19.

This chain's CDR3 is CASSPELAGNTIYF. CDR3 nucleotide sequence: TGTGCCAGCTCACCTGAGTTGGCTGGAAACACCATATATTTT. V is TRBV18 and J is TRBJ1-3; D gene uncertain. Trimming took 3 bases from V and 2 from J, leaving 8 bases between them. CDR1 and CDR2 from the germline V gene are KGHSH and LQKENI. This CDR3 has 14 amino acids.

This chain joins TRBV9 and TRBJ2-5; D remains unclear. Germline loops: CDR1 SGDLS, CDR2 YYNGEE. This CDR3 region has 14 residues. Trimming stripped 4 bases from V and 4 bases from J, with 14 bases between. The CDR3 DNA reads TGTGCCAGCAGCCCCGCGGCCCGAGGAGAGACCCAGTACTTC. As protein: CASSPAARGETQYF. Using reference TRBV9 and TRBJ2-5 for the parts outside the CDR3, the full variable domain is DSGVTQTPKHLITATGQRVTLRCSPRSGDLSVYWYQQSLDQGLQFLIQYYNGEERAKGNILERFSAQQFPDLHSELNLSSLELGDSALYFCASSPAARGETQYFGPGTRLLVL.

The rearrangement uses TRBV6-5 and TRBJ1-6; D not resolved. Between the trimmed V and J ends, which lost 10 bases and 8 bases, there was a span of 15 bases. The length of the CDR3 is 13 residues. Germline lookup yields CDR1 MNHEY and CDR2 SVGAGI. The DNA for the CDR3 is TGTGCCACCCGACGGGAGGTTTATTCACCCCTCCACTTT. Residues: CATRREVYSPLHF.

This chain joins TRBV4-1 and TRBJ1-5; 7 nucleotides line up with TRBD1. Germline lookup yields CDR1 MGHRA and CDR2 YSYEKL. The CDR3 is 17 residues long. V was clipped by 4 bases and J by 3 bases; unmatched bases: 12. The CDR3 loop is CASSPSAGQVLNQPQHF. The DNA of the CDR3 is TGCGCCAGCAGCCCGAGCGCAGGACAGGTTCTCAATCAGCCCCAGCATTTT.

This clone was recorded only once. This sequence joins TRBV5-1 and TRBJ2-3; D might be TRBD2 (5 bases). Germline CDR1 is SGHRS and CDR2 is YFSETQ. The CDR3 length is 18 residues. Trimming left V 4 bases short and J 0 bases short, with 21 bases between. Here the CDR3 reads CASSRTGEWEISTDTQYF. The CDR3 region has the DNA TGCGCCAGCAGCCGCACCGGAGAGTGGGAGATTAGCACAGATACGCAGTATTTT.

This rearrangement joins TRBV7-2 to TRBJ1-1; D may be TRBD1 (5 bases). V lost 6 bases and J lost 7, with 18 bases in between. Germline V gene sequence: CDR1 SGHTA, CDR2 FQGNSA. CDR3 length equals 14 residues. CDR3 nucleotide sequence: TGTGCCAGCAGACGTCAGGGATTAGACATTGAAGCTTTCTTT. Encoded protein: CASRRQGLDIEAFF.

The chain has TRBV27 and TRBJ1-6; 11 positions agree with TRBD1. With 6 bases clipped from V and 7 bases from J, the junction kept 2 bases outside the gene matches. This CDR3 is built from 14 residues. CDR1 is MNHEY, CDR2 SMNVEV, per germline (reference sequence). This chain's CDR3 is CASRDRGQNSPLHF. In nucleotides, the CDR3 is TGTGCCAGCAGGGACAGGGGGCAGAATTCACCCCTCCACTTT.

The gene calls are TRBV15 and TRBJ2-1; D unresolved. The CDR3 extends over 17 amino acids. The V end was cut by 0 bases, the J end by 6 bases, with 18 bases between. Germline loops: CDR1 LNHNV, CDR2 YYDKDF (reference sequence). The DNA of the CDR3 is TGTGCCACCAGCAGAGATCACGGGTTTAAGCCCGGCAATGAGCAGTTCTTC. Its translation: CATSRDHGFKPGNEQFF.

The V and J genes are TRBV5-1 and TRBJ2-3, with a weak D call TRBD1 (5 bases). V dropped 3 bases and J dropped 10 bases, with 27 bases sitting between them. Germline assignment: CDR1 SGHRS and CDR2 YFSETQ. This CDR3 is 17 amino acids long. The CDR3 loop is CASSWLVGERGGGAQYF. The CDR3 DNA follows: TGCGCCAGCAGCTGGTTGGTTGGAGAAAGGGGCGGTGGGGCGCAGTATTTT.

V gene TRBV21-1 combines with J gene TRBJ1-4; the table's D call, TRBD1, was not checked against the DNA. TRBV21-1 is noted as a pseudogene. This CDR3 region has 18 residues. This CDR3 is CASSALESTEATNEKLFF. The CDR3 DNA is TGTGCCAGCAGCGCTCTGGAGTCGACAGAAGCAACTAATGAAAAACTGTTTTTT.

This rearrangement joins TRBV19 to TRBJ2-7; the match to TRBD2 covers 8 bases. In germline, CDR1 is LNHDA, CDR2 SQIVND (reference sequence). This CDR3 region has 14 residues. V shed 6 bases, J shed 2 bases, and the junction held 6 bases outside the gene matches. CDR3 DNA sequence: TGTGCCAGTAGCGTGGATAGCGGGACCTACGAGCAGTACTTC. Translation gives CASSVDSGTYEQYF.

The chain employs TRBV18 and TRBJ1-2; the match to TRBD1 covers 7 bases. Losses at the gene ends were 3 bases for V and 2 bases for J; bases not matched to a gene: 3. The length of the CDR3 is 14 residues. CDR1 is KGHSH, CDR2 LQKENI, per germline. The CDR3: CASSPLTGNYGYTF. In DNA, the CDR3 is TGTGCCAGCTCACCCCTGACAGGGAACTATGGCTACACCTTC. The full variable domain, its missing parts supplied by reference TRBV18 and TRBJ1-2, is NAGVMQNPRHLVRRRGQEARLRCSPMKGHSHVYWYRQLPEEGLKFMVYLQKENIIDESGMPKERFSAEFPKEGPSILRIQQVVRGDSAAYFCASSPLTGNYGYTFGSGTRLTVV.

This sequence joins TRBV11-1 and TRBJ2-1; 11 bases are a match to TRBD1. With V trimmed by 5 bases and J by 5 bases, 5 bases remained unmatched. This CDR3 comprises 15 residues. Germline CDR1 SGHAT, CDR2 FQDESV (reference sequence). The CDR3: CASSARDRGNNEQFF. CDR3 nucleotides: TGTGCCAGCAGCGCCCGGGACAGGGGGAACAATGAGCAGTTCTTC.

The chain uses TRBV6-5 and TRBJ2-2; 8 bases agree with TRBD1. Germline V gene data show CDR1 as MNHEY and CDR2 as SVGAGI. This CDR3 spans 14 amino acids. Losses at the gene ends were 7 bases for V and 3 bases for J; bases not matched to a gene: 4. The CDR3 loop is CASTRQGYTGELFF. The CDR3 DNA is TGTGCCAGCACCAGACAGGGGTACACCGGGGAGCTGTTTTTT.

The chain couples TRBV7-9 to TRBJ2-7; 7 bases align to TRBD1. The CDR3 extends over 15 amino acids. The V gene end was trimmed by 1 base and the J gene end by 2 bases; junction bases not matched to a gene: 5. Germline assignment: CDR1 SEHNR and CDR2 FQNEAQ (reference sequence). CDR3 region: CASSLVRDSTYEQYF. The CDR3 region has the DNA TGTGCCAGCAGCTTAGTTCGGGACAGCACCTACGAGCAGTACTTC.

V usage is TRBV9 and J usage is TRBJ2-3; 11 positions agree with TRBD1. Per germline, CDR1 SGDLS and CDR2 YYNGEE. This CDR3 is 14 amino acids long. V lost 4 bases, J lost 4 bases, and 2 bases stayed unmatched. The CDR3 nucleotides are TGTGCCAGCAGCCCGGGACAGGGGGCAGATACGCAGTATTTT. It translates to CASSPGQGADTQYF.

J is TRBJ2-3 and V is TRBV5-1; 15 bases are a match to TRBD2. The V segment lost 6 bases and the J segment 5 bases; nucleotides outside the gene matches: 16. The germline CDR1 and CDR2 sequences are SGHRS and YFSETQ. The CDR3 totals 19 residues. CDR3 coding DNA: TGCGCCAGCACCCGACCCTCGGGACTAGCGGGGGGCGGGGGAGATACGCAGTATTTT. Protein product: CASTRPSGLAGGGGDTQYF.

This chain joins TRBV5-4 and TRBJ2-1; 8 positions agree with TRBD2. Germline values: CDR1 SGHNT, CDR2 YYREEE (reference sequence). Losses at the gene ends were 4 bases for V and 8 bases for J; bases not matched to a gene: 14. The CDR3 totals 16 residues. CDR3 in amino acids: CASSRSTGGPLYEQFF. As DNA, the CDR3 is TGTGCCAGCAGCCGATCAACGGGGGGGCCTCTCTATGAGCAGTTCTTC. The full variable domain, completed using reference TRBV5-4 and TRBJ2-1, is ETGVTQSPTHLIKTRGQQVTLRCSSQSGHNTVSWYQQALGQGPQFIFQYYREEENGRGNFPPRFSGLQFPNYSSELNVNALELDDSALYLCASSRSTGGPLYEQFFGPGTRLTVL.

V and J are TRBV29-1 and TRBJ1-2; 9 nucleotides line up with TRBD1. The CDR3 consists of 14 residues. The V gene end was trimmed by 4 bases and the J gene end by 6 bases; junction bases not matched to a gene: 9. Germline V lookup: CDR1 SQVTM, CDR2 ANQGSEA. The CDR3 DNA follows: TGCAGCGTTGGTGGGACAGGGACCAGGGATGGCTACACCTTC. Residues: CSVGGTGTRDGYTF.

V is TRBV15 and J is TRBJ2-2, with TRBD1 matching over 7 bases. Unmatched junction bases numbered 8, after V lost 6 bases and J lost 7 bases. Germline values: CDR1 LNHNV, CDR2 YYDKDF (reference sequence). CDR3 size: 14 residues. For the CDR3, the DNA is TGTGCCACCAGGAGACAGGGAAGTATCGGGGAGCTGTTTTTT. This codes for CATRRQGSIGELFF.

CDR3 amino acids: CASSARGDPPETQYF. In DNA, the CDR3 is TGTGCCAGTAGTGCCCGGGGGGACCCCCCGGAGACCCAGTACTTC. J is TRBJ2-5 and V is TRBV19, with TRBD2 identical over 7 bases. V shed 5 bases, J shed 5 bases, and the junction held 11 bases outside the gene matches. Germline CDR1 and CDR2: LNHDA and SQIVND (reference sequence). The CDR3 totals 15 residues.

The chain couples TRBV7-8 to TRBJ1-2; D possibly corresponds to TRBD1 (5 bases). The germline V gene encodes CDR1 SGHVS and CDR2 FQNEAQ. The V end was cut by 0 bases, the J end by 5 bases, with 13 bases between. The CDR3 totals 15 residues. CDR3 coding DNA: TGTGCCAGCAGCTTAGCCCCAGGGATAGGGTATGGCTACACCTTC. This sequence encodes CASSLAPGIGYGYTF.

Only one count was recorded for this clone. This chain joins TRBV4-1 and TRBJ2-3, with TRBD1 matching 8 bases. CDR1 is MGHRA, CDR2 YSYEKL, per germline. There are 16 residues in the CDR3. V trimming: 0 bases; J trimming: 0 bases; junction bases outside the gene matches: 2. The CDR3 region is CASSQEGTGSTDTQYF. The CDR3 bases are TGCGCCAGCAGCCAAGAAGGGACAGGCAGCACAGATACGCAGTATTTT.

CDR3 protein: CASSPQGQMNTEAFF. The CDR3 DNA follows: TGTGCCAGCAGCCCCCAGGGACAGATGAACACTGAAGCTTTCTTT. The genes are TRBV5-4 and TRBJ1-1; TRBD1 matches at 7 bases. The germline CDR1 and CDR2 sequences are SGHNT and YYREEE (reference sequence). J was trimmed by 0 bases and V by 4 bases; bases with no gene match: 6. The CDR3 runs 15 residues.

Only one count was recorded for this clone. This chain joins TRBV7-2 and TRBJ2-5, with 10 positions matching TRBD1. Germline-derived CDR1 and CDR2 are SGHTA and FQGNSA. The CDR3 runs to 16 residues. V gave up 1 base and J gave up 4 bases; unmatched junction bases: 6. The CDR3 region is CASSLGDRGTRETQYF. The CDR3 nucleotides read TGTGCCAGCAGCTTAGGGGACAGGGGTACTCGAGAGACCCAGTACTTC.

V gene TRBV28 combines with J gene TRBJ1-5; D remains unclear. V lost 2 bases, J lost 3 bases, and 5 bases lay in between. The CDR3 loop spans 13 amino acids. CDR1 and CDR2 (germline): MDHEN, SYDVKM. CDR3 coding DNA: TGTGCCAGCAGTTTACAGGTCAATCAGCCCCAGCATTTT. Translated, it gives CASSLQVNQPQHF.

This clone appeared a single time. The rearrangement uses TRBV2 and TRBJ1-5, with 7 nucleotides matching TRBD1. After removal of 7 bases from V and 5 bases from J, the junction contained 20 bases not matched to a gene. The CDR3 runs to 18 residues. Germline CDR1 is SNHLY and CDR2 is FYNNEI. CDR3 coding DNA: TGTGCCAGCAATATAAATACAGGGGTCGGGAGAGGCGATCAGCCCCAGCATTTT. Translating gives CASNINTGVGRGDQPQHF.

V gene TRBV5-1 combines with J gene TRBJ1-6, with 7 bases that match TRBD1. The germline V gene encodes CDR1 SGHRS and CDR2 YFSETQ. V shed 5 bases and J 13 bases; nucleotides not matched to a gene: 9. There are 13 residues in the CDR3. CDR3 amino acids: CASRITSTGPLHF. For the CDR3, the DNA is TGCGCCAGCAGGATAACCTCGACAGGGCCCCTCCACTTT.

The DNA for the CDR3 is TGTGCCAGCAGTGACAGGGGGCAGGGGCAGCCCCAGCATTTT. Translation: CASSDRGQGQPQHF. The V and J genes are TRBV6-1 and TRBJ1-5; 8 nucleotides line up with TRBD1. The CDR3 length is 14 residues. Germline V gene lookup returns CDR1 MNHNS and CDR2 SASEGT. V lost 3 bases and J lost 7; bases outside the gene matches: 5.

The rearrangement uses TRBV14 and TRBJ1-3, with D unclear. V gave up 6 bases and J gave up 3 bases, with 3 bases separating them. Germline-derived CDR1 and CDR2 are SGHDN and FVKESK. This CDR3 spans 11 amino acids. The CDR3 spells CASSRGNTIYF. The CDR3 DNA sequence: TGTGCCAGCAGTCGTGGAAACACCATATATTTT.